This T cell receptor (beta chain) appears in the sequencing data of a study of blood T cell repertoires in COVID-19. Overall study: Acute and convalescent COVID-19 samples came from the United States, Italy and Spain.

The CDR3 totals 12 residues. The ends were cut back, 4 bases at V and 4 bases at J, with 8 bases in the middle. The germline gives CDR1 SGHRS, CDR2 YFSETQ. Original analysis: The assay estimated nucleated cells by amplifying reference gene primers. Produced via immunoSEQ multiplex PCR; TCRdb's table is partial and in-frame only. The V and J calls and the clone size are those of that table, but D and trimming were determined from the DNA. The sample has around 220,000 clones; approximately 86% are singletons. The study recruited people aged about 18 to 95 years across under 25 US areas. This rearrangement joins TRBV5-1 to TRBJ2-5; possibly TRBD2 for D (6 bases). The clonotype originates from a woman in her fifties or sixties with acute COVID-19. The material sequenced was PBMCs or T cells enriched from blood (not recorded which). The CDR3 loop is CASSRLGETQYF. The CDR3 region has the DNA TGCGCCAGCAGCCGACTAGGAGAGACCCAGTACTTC.